The clone carrying this T cell receptor (beta chain) occurred a few times. Its antigen remains unknown. The entirety of the isolated RNA underwent reverse transcription, so expressed TCRB transcripts were sequenced. Here immunoSEQ multiplex PCR was the method, and the copy in TCRdb shows in-frame clones only, minus some. The sample holds fewer than 550,000 clones; roughly an eighth are singletons and the top ten take roughly 0.046%. Trimming took off 0 bases at V and 8 bases at J, with 15 bases between the two ends. The germline CDR1 and CDR2 sequences are SGDLS and YYNGEE. CDR3 size: 15 residues. The sample comes from a study of beta chain features in type 1 diabetes. Study-level findings and limits: Whether HLA type influences TCRB rearrangement remained unresolved here.

CD45RO/CCR7/CD25/CD127/CD95/CD27 separated CD4+ naive, central memory, regulatory and stem cell-like memory cells by sorting. The receptor was derived from a woman between 18 and 30 years old in good health. V is TRBV9 and J is TRBJ2-4, with a possible D match to TRBD1 (5 bases). Material: naive CD4+ T cells from blood. For the CDR3, the DNA is TGTGCCAGCAGCGTAGGTCGCAGGGTTGCAGACATTCAGTACTTC. Residues: CASSVGRRVADIQYF.